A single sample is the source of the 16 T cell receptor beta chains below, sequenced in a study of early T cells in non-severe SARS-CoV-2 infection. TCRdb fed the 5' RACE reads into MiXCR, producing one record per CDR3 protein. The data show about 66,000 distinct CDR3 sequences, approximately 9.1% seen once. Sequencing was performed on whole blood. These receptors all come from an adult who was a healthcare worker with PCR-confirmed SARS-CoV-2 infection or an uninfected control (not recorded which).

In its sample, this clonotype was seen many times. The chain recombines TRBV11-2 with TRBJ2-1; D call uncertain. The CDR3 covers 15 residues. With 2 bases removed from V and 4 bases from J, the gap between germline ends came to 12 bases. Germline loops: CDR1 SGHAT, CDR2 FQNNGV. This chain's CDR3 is CASSLTGSGYNEQFF. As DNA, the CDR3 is TGTGCCAGCAGCTTAACTGGGTCTGGTTACAATGAGCAGTTCTTC.

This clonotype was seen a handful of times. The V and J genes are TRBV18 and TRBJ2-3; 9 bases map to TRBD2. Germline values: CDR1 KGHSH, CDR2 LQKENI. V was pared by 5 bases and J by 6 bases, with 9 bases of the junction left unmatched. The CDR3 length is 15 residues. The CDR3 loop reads CASSEASGKWDTQYF. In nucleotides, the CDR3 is TGTGCCAGCTCAGAAGCTAGCGGGAAATGGGATACGCAGTATTTT. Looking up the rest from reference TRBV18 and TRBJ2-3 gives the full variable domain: NAGVMQNPRHLVRRRGQEARLRCSPMKGHSHVYWYRQLPEEGLKFMVYLQKENIIDESGMPKERFSAEFPKEGPSILRIQQVVRGDSAAYFCASSEASGKWDTQYFGPGTRLTVL.

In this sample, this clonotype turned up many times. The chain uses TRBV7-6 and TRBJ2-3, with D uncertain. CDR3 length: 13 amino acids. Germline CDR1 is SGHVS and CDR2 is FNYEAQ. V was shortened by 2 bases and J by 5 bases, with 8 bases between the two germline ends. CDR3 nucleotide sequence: TGTGCCAGCAGCTTATACGAGGAAGATACGCAGTATTTT. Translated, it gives CASSLYEEDTQYF.

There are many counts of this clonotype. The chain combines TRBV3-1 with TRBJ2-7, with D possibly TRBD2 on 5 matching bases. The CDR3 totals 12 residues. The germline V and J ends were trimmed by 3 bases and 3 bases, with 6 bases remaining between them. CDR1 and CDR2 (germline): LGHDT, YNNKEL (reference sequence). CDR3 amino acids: CASSQAGYEQYF. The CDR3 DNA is TGTGCCAGCAGCCAGGCGGGCTACGAGCAGTACTTC.

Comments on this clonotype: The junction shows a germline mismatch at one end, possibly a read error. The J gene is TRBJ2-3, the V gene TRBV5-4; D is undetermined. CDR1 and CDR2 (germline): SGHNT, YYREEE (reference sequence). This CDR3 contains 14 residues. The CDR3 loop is CASSPPPGTDTQCF. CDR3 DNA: TGTGCCAGCAGCCCCCCTCCCGGCACAGATACGCAGTGTTTT.

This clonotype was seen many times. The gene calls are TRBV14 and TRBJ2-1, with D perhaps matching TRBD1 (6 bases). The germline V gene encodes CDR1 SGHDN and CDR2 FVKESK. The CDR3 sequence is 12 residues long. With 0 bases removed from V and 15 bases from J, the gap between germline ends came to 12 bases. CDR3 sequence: CASSQDLQGPFF. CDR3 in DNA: TGTGCCAGCAGCCAAGACTTGCAGGGGCCGTTCTTC.

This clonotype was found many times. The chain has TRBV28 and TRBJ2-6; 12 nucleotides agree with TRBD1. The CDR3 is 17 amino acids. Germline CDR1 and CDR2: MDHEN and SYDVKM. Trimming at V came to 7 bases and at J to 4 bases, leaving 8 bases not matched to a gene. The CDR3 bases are TGTGCCAGCAAACCGGGACAGGGGGCGCGAGGGGCCAACGTCCTGACTTTC. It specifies CASKPGQGARGANVLTF.

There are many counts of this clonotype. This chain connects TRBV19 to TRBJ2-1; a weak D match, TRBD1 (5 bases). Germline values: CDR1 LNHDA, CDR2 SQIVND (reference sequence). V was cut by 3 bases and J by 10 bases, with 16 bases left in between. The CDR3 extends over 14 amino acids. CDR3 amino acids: CASSIWQGLDEQFF. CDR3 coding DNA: TGTGCCAGTAGTATCTGGCAGGGTTTAGACGAGCAGTTCTTC.

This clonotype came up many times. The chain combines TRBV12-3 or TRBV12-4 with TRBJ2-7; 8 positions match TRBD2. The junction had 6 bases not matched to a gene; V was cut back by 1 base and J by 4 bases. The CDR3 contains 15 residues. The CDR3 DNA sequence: TGTGCCAGCAGTTTAGATTGGACTAGCAGTTACGAGCAGTACTTC. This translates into CASSLDWTSSYEQYF.

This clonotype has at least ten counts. CDR3 protein: CASSPTTFSISGANVLTF. DNA of the CDR3: TGTGCCAGCTCACCGACTACGTTTTCTATCTCTGGGGCCAACGTCCTGACTTTC. The rearrangement joins TRBV18 to TRBJ2-6; D perhaps matches TRBD2 (5 bases). CDR1 is KGHSH, CDR2 LQKENI, per germline. This CDR3 region has 18 residues. V was pared by 3 bases and J by 0 bases, with 15 bases between.

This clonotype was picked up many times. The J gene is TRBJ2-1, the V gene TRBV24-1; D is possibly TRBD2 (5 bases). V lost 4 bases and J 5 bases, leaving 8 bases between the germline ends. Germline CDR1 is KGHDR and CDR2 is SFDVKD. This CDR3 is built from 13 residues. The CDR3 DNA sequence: TGTGCCACCAGTGACGGAGGAAACAATGAGCAGTTCTTC. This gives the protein CATSDGGNNEQFF.

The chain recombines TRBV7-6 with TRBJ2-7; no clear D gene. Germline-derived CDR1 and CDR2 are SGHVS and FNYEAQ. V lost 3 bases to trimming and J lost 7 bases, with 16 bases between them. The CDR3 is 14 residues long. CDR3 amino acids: CASSFQDTAEEQYF. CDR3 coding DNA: TGTGCCAGCAGCTTTCAAGACACGGCGGAAGAGCAGTACTTC.

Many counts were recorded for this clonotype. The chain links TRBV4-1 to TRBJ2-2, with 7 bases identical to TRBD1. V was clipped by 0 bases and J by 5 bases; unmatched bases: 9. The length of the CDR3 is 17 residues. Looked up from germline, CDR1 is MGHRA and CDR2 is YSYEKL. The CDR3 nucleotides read TGCGCCAGCAGCCAAGATTTCAGGGGCAGGGGGACCGGGGAGCTGTTTTTT. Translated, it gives CASSQDFRGRGTGELFF.

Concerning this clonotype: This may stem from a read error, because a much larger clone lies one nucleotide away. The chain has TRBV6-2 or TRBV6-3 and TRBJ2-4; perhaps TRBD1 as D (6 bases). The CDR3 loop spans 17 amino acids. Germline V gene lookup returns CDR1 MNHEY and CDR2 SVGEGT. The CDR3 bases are TGTGTCAGCGGCTCGTATGGGACATCGTTAGCCAAAAACATTCAGTACTTC. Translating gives CVSGSYGTSLAKNIQYF.

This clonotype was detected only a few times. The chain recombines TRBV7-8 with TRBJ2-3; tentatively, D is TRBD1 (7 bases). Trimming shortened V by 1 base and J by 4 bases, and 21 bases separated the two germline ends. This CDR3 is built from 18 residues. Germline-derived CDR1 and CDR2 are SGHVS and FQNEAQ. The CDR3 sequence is CASSLGGTVLFVADTQYF. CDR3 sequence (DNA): TGTGCCAGCAGCTTAGGCGGGACAGTGCTATTTGTCGCAGATACGCAGTATTTT.

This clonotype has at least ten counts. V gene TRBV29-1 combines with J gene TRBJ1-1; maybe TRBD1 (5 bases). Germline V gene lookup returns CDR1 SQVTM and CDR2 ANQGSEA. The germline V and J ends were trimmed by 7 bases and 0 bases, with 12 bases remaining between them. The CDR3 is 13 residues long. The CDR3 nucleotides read TGCAGCGCTATGCAGGGCCTGAACACTGAAGCTTTCTTT. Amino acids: CSAMQGLNTEAFF.